This TCR beta chain was captured in a study of OX40 agonist ivuxolimab in advanced cancers. Background for the entire study: Ivuxolimab, which targeted the costimulatory receptor OX40 (CD134), was an agonistic, fully human IgG2 monoclonal antibody. Intravenous ivuxolimab was administered to patients every 2 weeks at six dose levels: 0.01, 0.1, 0.3, 1.5, 3 and 10 mg/kg. Of the approximately 54 dose-escalation patients, hepatocellular carcinoma was present in about 20, melanoma in roughly 15, renal cell carcinoma in 9 and head and neck cancer in 9. In the dose-escalation cohort, 70% to 85% of patients were male, and the mean age was roughly 60 years, with a range of roughly 20 to 79. Prior anti-PD-1, anti-PD-L1 or anti-CTLA-4 therapy was permitted, and about 40% of dose-escalation patients had received checkpoint inhibitors. Three dose-escalation patients achieved partial responses, one with hepatocellular carcinoma and two with cutaneous melanoma. The point of sequencing TCRbeta in the periphery was to test whether ivuxolimab changed TCR sequence diversity and drove clonal T-cell expansion. The monotherapy dose-escalation portion (N ≈ 56 patients) of the phase I ivuxolimab trial is reported in the paper.

A word on this clone: Its antigen remains unidentified. Base qualities are not provided; no much larger clone lies one nucleotide away.

Taken from cysteine to phenylalanine, the CDR3 has 15 residues. Just the 45-base CDR3 DNA is kept, in frame starting at base 1. After removal of 3 bases from V and 2 bases from J, the junction retains 1 base not matched to a gene. From a lookup of the germline V gene, CDR1 and CDR2 are KGHSH and LQKENI. Genomic DNA was isolated from the sorted cells so that the TCRbeta CDR3 region could be sequenced. The immunoSEQ Assay was used to sequence the TCRbeta CDR3 regions. The clones in this table, taken by TCRdb from immuneACCESS, are in-frame only. Not every clone is retained; where verified, under half of the shortfall comes from an unresolved V gene, and the cause of the rest is unknown. For this sample the table gives about 68,000 clones, of which around 88% were detected only once. Jointly, the top ten make up approximately 7% of the sample. Overall results and qualifications from the work: Antigen specificity was not determined for the clonally expanded peripheral T cells. In partial responders in the 0.1-3.0 mg/kg groups, normalized peripheral clonal expansion was found to be among the lowest, especially among CD8+ T cells. After ivuxolimab, more expanded clones were found on average in CD8+ T cells than in CD4+ T cells. Low levels of normalized T-cell clonal expansion were also seen in some nonresponding patients. At doses of 0.1 to 3.0 mg/kg, clonal expansion of both CD4+ and CD8+ blood T cells was observed from baseline to week 6.

Patients with a history of autoimmune disease or receiving systemic immunosuppression were excluded from the trial. Peripheral blood for TCR sequencing was collected from all dose cohorts at baseline, on cycle 4 day 1, and on cycle 7 day 1. The samples were drawn from a first-in-human, open-label, multicenter phase I dose-escalation trial of ivuxolimab. The trial enrolled adults with locally advanced or metastatic head and neck squamous cell, hepatocellular, melanoma or renal cell carcinoma. Before TCR sequencing, CD4+ T cells and CD8+ T cells were sorted from peripheral blood as separate populations.

Source: CD4+ or CD8+ T cells sorted from blood, taken in a trial of the OX40 agonist ivuxolimab. This chain is built from TRBV18 and TRBJ2-1, and 10 junction bases match TRBD2. The receptor was derived from an adult with an advanced solid tumor such as melanoma, head and neck, liver or kidney cancer. The base sequence is TGTGCCAGCTCACCCGGACTAGCGGCCTACAATGAGCAGTTCTTC. Protein translation: CASSPGLAAYNEQFF.